The entry that follows covers one TCR beta chain sequence. No antigen is known for it. CD4+ cells yielded CD45RA+ naive and CD45RA-negative memory subsets. The record originates from a study of shared clonotypes between healthy human individuals. Study-wide findings and caveats: The generation probabilities recorded for non-shared clonotypes fell below those of clonotypes shared by all four donors.

J was trimmed by 6 bases and V by 5 bases; bases with no gene match: 7. This CDR3 is built from 14 residues. Germline CDR1 and CDR2: MNHEY and SVGAGI. TCRdb's copy holds only in-frame clones and misses some; the assay was immunoSEQ multiplex PCR. The data contain 2 million to 3 million clones, approximately 93% of them singletons. The sequence was obtained from a young man in good health. Some clones in this sample may be carry-over from other donors' samples. The rearrangement uses TRBV6-5 and TRBJ1-5; 7 bases map to TRBD1. The sequencing input was naive CD4+ T cells from PBMCs. The subset denotes: CD45RA+ positively selected. CDR3 sequence reads: CASSPDRVGQPQHF. The CDR3, as DNA: TGTGCCAGCAGTCCAGACAGGGTTGGTCAGCCCCAGCATTTT.